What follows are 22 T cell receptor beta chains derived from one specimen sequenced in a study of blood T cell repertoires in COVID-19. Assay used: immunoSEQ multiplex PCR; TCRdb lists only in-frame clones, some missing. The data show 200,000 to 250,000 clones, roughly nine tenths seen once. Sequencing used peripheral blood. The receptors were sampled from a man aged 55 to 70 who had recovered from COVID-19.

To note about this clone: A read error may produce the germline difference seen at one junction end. CDR3 bases: TGTGCCATCGGTGAGAGGCCGGACACTTACACCTTC. It is translated as CAIGERPDTYTF. The chain combines TRBV10-3 with TRBJ1-2; possibly TRBD1 for D (5 bases). The germline V gene has CDR1 ENHRY and CDR2 SYGVKD. The CDR3 loop spans 12 amino acids.

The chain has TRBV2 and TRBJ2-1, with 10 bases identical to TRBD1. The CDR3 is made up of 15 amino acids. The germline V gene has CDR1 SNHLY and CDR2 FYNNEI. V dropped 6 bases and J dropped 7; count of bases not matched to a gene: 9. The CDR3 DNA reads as TGTGCCAGCAGCGCCGACAGGGGGCTTGGGAATGAGCAGTTCTTC. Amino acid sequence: CASSADRGLGNEQFF.

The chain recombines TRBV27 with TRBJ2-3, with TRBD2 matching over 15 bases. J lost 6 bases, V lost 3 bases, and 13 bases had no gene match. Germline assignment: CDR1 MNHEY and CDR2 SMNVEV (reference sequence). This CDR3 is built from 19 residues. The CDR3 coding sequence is TGTGCCAGCAGTTTGCGACCGGGACTAGCGGGGGGCCCCTCTGATACGCAGTATTTT. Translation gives CASSLRPGLAGGPSDTQYF.

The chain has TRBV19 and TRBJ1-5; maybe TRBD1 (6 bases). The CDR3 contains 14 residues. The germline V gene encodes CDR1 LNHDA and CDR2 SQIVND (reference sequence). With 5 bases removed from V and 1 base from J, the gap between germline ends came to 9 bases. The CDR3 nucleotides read TGTGCCAGTAGTGCTGACAGGAGCAATCAGCCCCAGCATTTT. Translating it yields CASSADRSNQPQHF.

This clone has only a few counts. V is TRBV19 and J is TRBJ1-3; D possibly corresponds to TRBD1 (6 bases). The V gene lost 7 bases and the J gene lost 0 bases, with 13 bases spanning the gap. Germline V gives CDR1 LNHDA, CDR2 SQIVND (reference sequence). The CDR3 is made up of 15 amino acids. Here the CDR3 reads CASTATGYSGNTIYF. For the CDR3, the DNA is TGTGCCAGTACCGCTACAGGGTACTCTGGAAACACCATATATTTT.

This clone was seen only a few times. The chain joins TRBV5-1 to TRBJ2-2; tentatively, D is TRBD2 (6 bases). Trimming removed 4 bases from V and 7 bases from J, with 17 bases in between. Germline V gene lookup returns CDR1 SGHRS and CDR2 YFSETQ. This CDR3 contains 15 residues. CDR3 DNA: TGCGCCAGCAGCCCCACATGGAGGGGTAGCGGGGAGCTGTTTTTT. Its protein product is CASSPTWRGSGELFF.

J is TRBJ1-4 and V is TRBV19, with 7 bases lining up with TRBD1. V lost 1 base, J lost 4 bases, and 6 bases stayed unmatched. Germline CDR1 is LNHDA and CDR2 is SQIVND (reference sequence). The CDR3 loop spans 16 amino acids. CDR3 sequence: CASSIGLRQGNEKLFF. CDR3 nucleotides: TGTGCCAGTAGTATAGGACTCCGACAGGGTAATGAAAAACTGTTTTTT.

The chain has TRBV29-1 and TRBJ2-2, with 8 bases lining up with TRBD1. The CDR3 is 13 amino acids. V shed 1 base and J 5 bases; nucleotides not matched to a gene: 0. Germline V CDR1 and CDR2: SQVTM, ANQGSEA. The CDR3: CSVEGTGTGELFF. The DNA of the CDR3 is TGCAGCGTTGAAGGGACAGGGACCGGGGAGCTGTTTTTT.

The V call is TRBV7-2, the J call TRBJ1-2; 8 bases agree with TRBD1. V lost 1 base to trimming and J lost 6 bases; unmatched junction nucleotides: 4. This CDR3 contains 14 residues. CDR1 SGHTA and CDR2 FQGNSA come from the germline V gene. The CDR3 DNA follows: TGTGCCAGCAGCTTAGGGGGGGGACAGGATGGCTACACCTTC. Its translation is CASSLGGGQDGYTF.

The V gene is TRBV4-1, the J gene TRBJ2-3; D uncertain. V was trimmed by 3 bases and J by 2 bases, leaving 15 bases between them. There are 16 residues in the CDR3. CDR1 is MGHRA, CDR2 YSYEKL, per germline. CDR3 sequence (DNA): TGCGCCAGCAGCCAGAGTGGTCGCTTGATCACAGATACGCAGTATTTT. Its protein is CASSQSGRLITDTQYF.

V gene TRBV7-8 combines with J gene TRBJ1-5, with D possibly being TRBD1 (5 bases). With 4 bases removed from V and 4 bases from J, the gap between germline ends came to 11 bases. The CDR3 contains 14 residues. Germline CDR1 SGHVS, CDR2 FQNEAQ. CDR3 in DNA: TGTGCCAGCAGCTGGGCGGGACGAAATCAGCCCCAGCATTTT. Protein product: CASSWAGRNQPQHF.

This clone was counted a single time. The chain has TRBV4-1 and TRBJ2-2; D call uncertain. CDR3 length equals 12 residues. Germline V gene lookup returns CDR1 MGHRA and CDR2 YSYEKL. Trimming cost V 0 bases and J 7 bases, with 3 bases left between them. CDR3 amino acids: CASSQDIGELFF. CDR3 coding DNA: TGCGCCAGCAGCCAAGATATCGGGGAGCTGTTTTTT.

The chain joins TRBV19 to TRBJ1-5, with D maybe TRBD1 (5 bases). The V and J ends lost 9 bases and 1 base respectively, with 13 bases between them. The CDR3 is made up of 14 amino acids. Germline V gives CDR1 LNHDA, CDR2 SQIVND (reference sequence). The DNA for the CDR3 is TGTGCCAGCCACCAGGGCGCGAGCAATCAGCCCCAGCATTTT. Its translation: CASHQGASNQPQHF.

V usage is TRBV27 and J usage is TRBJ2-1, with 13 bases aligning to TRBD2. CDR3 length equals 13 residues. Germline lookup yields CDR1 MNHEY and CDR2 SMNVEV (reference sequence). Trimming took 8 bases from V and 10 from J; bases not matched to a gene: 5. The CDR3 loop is CASRLAGGGEQFF. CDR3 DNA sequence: TGTGCCAGCCGACTAGCGGGAGGTGGGGAGCAGTTCTTC.

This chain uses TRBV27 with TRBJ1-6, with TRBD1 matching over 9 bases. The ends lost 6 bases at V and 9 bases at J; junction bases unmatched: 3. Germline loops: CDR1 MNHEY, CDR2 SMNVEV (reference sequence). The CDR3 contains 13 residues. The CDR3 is CASRDRGLSPLHF. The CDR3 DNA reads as TGTGCCAGCAGGGACAGGGGACTTTCACCCCTCCACTTT.

In nucleotides, the CDR3 is TGTGCCAGCAGTGACCCTATTCGGACTAGCGGGACACTGGGGATCGTTGAGCAGTTCTTC. It is translated as CASSDPIRTSGTLGIVEQFF. The chain couples TRBV6-4 to TRBJ2-1; 12 positions agree with TRBD2. Germline V gene lookup returns CDR1 MRHNA and CDR2 SNTAGT. With 2 bases clipped from V and 9 bases from J, the junction kept 20 bases outside the gene matches. This CDR3 contains 20 residues.

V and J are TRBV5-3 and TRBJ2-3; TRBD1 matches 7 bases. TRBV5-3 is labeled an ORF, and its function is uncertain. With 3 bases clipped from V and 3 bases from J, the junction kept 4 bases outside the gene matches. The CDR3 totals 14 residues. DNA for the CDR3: TGTGCCAGAAGCTCTGGACAGGCAACAGATACGCAGTATTTT. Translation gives CARSSGQATDTQYF.

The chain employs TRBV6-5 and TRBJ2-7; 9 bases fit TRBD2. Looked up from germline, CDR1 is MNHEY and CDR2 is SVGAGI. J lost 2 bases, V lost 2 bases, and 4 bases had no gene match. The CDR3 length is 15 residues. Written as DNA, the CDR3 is TGTGCCAGCAGTTACCTTCCTAGCGGGGCCTACGAGCAGTACTTC. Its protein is CASSYLPSGAYEQYF.

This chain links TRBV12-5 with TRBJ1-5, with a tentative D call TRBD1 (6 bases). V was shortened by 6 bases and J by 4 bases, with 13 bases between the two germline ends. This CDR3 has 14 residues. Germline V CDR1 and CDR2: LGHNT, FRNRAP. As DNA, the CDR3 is TGTGCTAGTGGCTCCGGACAGTTAAATCAGCCCCAGCATTTT. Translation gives CASGSGQLNQPQHF.

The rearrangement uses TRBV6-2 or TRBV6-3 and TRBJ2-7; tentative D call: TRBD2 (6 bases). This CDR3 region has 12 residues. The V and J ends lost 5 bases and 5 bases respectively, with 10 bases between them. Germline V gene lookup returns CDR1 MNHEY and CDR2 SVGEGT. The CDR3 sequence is CASSQTSHEQYF. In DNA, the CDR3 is TGTGCCAGCAGTCAAACTAGCCACGAGCAGTACTTC.

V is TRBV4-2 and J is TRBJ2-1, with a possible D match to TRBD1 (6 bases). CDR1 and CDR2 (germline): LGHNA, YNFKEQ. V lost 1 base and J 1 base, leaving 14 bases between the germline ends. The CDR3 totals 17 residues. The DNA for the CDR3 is TGTGCCAGCAGCCAAGCTCTCGCTCAGGGGTCCTACAATGAGCAGTTCTTC. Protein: CASSQALAQGSYNEQFF.

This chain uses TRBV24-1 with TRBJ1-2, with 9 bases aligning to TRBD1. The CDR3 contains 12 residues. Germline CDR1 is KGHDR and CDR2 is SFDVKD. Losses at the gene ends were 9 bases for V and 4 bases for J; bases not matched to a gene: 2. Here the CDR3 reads CATEDRGYGYTF. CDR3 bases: TGTGCCACCGAGGACAGGGGCTATGGCTACACCTTC.